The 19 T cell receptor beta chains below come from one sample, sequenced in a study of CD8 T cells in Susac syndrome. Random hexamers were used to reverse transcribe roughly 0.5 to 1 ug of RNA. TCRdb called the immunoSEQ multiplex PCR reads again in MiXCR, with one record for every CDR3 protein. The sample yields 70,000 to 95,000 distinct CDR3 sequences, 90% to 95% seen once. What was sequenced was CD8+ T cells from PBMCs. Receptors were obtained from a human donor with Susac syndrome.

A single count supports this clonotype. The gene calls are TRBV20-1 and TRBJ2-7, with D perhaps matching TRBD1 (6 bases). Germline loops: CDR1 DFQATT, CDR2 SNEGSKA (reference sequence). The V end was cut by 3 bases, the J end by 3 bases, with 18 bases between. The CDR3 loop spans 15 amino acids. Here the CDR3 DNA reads TGCAGTGCTAGCGACTTGCAGGGGAAAATCTACGAGCAGTACTTC. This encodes CSASDLQGKIYEQYF.

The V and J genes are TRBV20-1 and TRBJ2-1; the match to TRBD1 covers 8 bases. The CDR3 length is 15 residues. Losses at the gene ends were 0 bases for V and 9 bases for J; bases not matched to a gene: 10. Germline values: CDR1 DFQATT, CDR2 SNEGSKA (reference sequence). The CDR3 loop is CSARDNGQGLFEQFF. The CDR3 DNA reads TGCAGTGCTAGAGATAACGGACAGGGTCTATTTGAGCAGTTCTTC.

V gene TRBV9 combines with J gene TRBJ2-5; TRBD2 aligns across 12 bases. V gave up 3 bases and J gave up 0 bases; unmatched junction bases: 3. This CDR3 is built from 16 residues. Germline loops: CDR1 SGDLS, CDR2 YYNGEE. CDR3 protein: CASSDGLAGNQETQYF. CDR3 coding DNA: TGTGCCAGCAGCGACGGACTAGCGGGGAACCAAGAGACCCAGTACTTC.

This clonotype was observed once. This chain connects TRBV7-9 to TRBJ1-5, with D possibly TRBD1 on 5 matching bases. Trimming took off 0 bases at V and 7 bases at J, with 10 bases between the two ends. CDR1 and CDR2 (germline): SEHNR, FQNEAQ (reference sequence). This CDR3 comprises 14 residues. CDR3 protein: CASSLAGEGQPQHF. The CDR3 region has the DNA TGTGCCAGCAGCTTAGCAGGGGAGGGACAGCCCCAGCATTTT. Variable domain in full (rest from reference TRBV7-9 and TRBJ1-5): DTGVSQNPRHKITKRGQNVTFRCDPISEHNRLYWYRQTLGQGPEFLTYFQNEAQLEKSRLLSDRFSAERPKGSFSTLEIQRTEQGDSAMYLCASSLAGEGQPQHFGDGTRLSIL.

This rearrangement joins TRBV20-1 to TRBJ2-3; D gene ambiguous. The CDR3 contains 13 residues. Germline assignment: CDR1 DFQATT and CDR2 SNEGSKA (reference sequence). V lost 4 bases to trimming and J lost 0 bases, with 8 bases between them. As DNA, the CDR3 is TGCAGTGCTACTGCAACTAGCACAGATACGCAGTATTTT. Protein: CSATATSTDTQYF.

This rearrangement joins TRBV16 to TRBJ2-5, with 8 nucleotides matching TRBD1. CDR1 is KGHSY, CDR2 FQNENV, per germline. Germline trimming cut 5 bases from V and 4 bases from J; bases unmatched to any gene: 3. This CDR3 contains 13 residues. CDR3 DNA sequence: TGTGCCAGCAGCGGACAGGGCCTAGAGACCCAGTACTTC. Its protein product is CASSGQGLETQYF.

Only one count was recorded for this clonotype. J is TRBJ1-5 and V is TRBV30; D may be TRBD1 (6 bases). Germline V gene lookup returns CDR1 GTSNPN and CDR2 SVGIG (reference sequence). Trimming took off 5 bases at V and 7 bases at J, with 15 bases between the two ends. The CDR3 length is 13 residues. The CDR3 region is CAWGQSSGQPQHF. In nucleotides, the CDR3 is TGTGCCTGGGGACAGTCCTCAGGACAGCCCCAGCATTTT.

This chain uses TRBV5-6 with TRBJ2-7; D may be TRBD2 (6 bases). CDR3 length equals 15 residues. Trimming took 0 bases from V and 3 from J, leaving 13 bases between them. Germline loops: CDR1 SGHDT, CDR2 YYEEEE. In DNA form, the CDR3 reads TGTGCCAGCAGCTTGGATCCTGGAGGGGTCTACGAGCAGTACTTC. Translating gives CASSLDPGGVYEQYF.

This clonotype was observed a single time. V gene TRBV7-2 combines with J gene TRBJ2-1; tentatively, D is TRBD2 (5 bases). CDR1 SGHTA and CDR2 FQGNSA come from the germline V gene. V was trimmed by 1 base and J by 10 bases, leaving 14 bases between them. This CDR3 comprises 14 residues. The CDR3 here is CASSLGGMTPEQFF. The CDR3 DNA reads TGTGCCAGCAGCTTAGGAGGGATGACACCGGAGCAGTTCTTC.

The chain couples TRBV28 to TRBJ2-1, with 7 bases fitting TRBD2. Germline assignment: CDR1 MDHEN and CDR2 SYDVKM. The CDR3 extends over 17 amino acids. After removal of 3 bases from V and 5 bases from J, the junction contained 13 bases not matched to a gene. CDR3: CASSFPMGSGQDNEQFF. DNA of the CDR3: TGTGCCAGCAGTTTCCCGATGGGTAGCGGGCAAGACAATGAGCAGTTCTTC.

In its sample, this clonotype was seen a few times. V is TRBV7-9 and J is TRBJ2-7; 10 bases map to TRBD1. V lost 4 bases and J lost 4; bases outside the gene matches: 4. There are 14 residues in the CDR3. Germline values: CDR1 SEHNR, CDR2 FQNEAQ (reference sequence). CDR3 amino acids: CASSSTGGTYEQYF. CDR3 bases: TGTGCCAGCAGCTCGACAGGGGGCACGTACGAGCAGTACTTC.

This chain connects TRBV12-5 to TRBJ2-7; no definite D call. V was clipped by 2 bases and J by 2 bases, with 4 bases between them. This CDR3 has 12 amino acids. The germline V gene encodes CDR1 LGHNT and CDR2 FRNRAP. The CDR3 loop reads CASGLRPYEQYF. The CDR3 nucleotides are TGTGCTAGTGGTTTGAGGCCCTACGAGCAGTACTTC.

CDR3 nucleotides: TGTGCCAGCAGCGTGGGGGGGCAACTCTCCTACGAGCAGTACTTC. This gives the protein CASSVGGQLSYEQYF. V gene TRBV9 combines with J gene TRBJ2-7, with a weak D call TRBD2 (7 bases). Trimming stripped 2 bases from V and 0 bases from J, with 12 bases between. The CDR3 sequence is 15 residues long. Germline V gives CDR1 SGDLS, CDR2 YYNGEE.

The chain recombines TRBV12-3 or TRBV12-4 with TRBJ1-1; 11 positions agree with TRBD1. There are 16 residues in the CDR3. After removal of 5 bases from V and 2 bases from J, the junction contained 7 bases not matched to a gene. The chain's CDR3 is CASSPGTGGANTEAFF. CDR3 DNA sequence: TGTGCCAGCAGTCCCGGGACAGGGGGGGCTAACACTGAAGCTTTCTTT.

CDR3 protein: CASSQDPGASRIYQETQYF. CDR3 DNA: TGTGCCAGCAGCCAAGATCCCGGGGCCTCCAGAATTTACCAAGAGACCCAGTACTTC. V gene TRBV3-1 combines with J gene TRBJ2-5; D is tentatively TRBD1 or TRBD2 (5 bases each). This CDR3 region has 19 residues. V lost 0 bases and J lost 0, with 20 bases in between. CDR1 LGHDT and CDR2 YNNKEL come from the germline V gene (reference sequence).

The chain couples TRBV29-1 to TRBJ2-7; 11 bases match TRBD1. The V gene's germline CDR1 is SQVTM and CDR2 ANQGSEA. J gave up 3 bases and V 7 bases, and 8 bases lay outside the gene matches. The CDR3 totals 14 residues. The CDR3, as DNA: TGCAGCGCTCTATCGGGGACAGGGGGCTACGAGCAGTACTTC. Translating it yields CSALSGTGGYEQYF.

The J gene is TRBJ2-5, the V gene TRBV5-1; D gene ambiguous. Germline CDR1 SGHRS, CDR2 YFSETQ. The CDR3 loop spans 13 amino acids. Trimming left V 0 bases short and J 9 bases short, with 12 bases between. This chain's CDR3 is CASSLAGVAAQYF. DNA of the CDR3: TGCGCCAGCAGCTTGGCTGGCGTGGCGGCCCAGTACTTC. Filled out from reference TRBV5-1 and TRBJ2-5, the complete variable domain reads KAGVTQTPRYLIKTRGQQVTLSCSPISGHRSVSWYQQTPGQGLQFLFEYFSETQRNKGNFPGRFSGRQFSNSRSEMNVSTLELGDSALYLCASSLAGVAAQYFGPGTRLLVL.

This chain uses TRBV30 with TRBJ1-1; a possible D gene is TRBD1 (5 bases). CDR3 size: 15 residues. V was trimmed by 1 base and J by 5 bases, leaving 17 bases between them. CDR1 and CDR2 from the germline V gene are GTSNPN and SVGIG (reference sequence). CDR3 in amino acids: CAWSEGAGLGTEAFF. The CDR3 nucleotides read TGTGCCTGGAGTGAAGGGGCAGGGTTGGGTACTGAAGCTTTCTTT.

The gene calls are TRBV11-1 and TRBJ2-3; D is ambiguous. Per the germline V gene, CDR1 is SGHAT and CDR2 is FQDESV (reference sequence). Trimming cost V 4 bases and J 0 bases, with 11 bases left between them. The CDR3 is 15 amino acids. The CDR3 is CASSSLPSSTDTQYF. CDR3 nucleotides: TGTGCCAGCAGCTCCTTACCATCTAGCACAGATACGCAGTATTTT.